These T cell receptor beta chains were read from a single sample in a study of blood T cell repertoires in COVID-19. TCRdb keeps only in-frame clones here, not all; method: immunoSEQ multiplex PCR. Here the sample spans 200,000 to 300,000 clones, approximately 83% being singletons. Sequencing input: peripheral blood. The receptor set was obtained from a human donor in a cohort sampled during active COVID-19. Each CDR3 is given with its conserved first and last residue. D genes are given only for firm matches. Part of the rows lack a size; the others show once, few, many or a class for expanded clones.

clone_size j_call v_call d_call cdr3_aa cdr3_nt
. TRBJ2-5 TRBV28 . CASSTLRETQYF TGTGCCAGCAGTACTCTACGGGAGACCCAGTACTTC
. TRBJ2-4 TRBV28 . CASSLGSGGAKNIQYF TGTGCCAGCAGTTTAGGAAGTGGCGGGGCCAAAAACATTCAGTACTTC
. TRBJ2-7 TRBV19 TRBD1 CASSHGQAPSSLCF TGTGCCAGTAGTCATGGACAGGCGCCGTCAAGTCTGTGCTTC
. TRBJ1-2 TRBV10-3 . CAISEEANYGYTF TGTGCCATCAGTGAGGAGGCTAACTATGGCTACACCTTC
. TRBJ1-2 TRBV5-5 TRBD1 CASRAADREAGGYTF TGTGCCAGCAGGGCTGCGGACAGGGAGGCGGGTGGCTACACCTTC
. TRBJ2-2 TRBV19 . CASSIFGGLNTGELFF TGTGCCAGTAGTATATTTGGGGGCCTAAACACCGGGGAGCTGTTTTTT
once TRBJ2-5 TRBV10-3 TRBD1 CAISQDRGWETQYF TGTGCCATCAGCCAGGACAGGGGGTGGGAGACCCAGTACTTC
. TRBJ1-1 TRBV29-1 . CSVGNTEAFF TGCAGCGTCGGTAACACTGAAGCTTTCTTT
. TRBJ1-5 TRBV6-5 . CASTSGPGQPQHF TGTGCCAGCACGTCAGGCCCAGGACAGCCCCAGCATTTT
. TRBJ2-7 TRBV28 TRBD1 CASSVTGGIYEQYF TGTGCCAGCAGTGTGACAGGGGGCATCTACGAGCAGTACTTC
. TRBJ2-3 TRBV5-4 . CASPAGTDTQYF TGTGCCAGCCCTGCGGGCACAGATACGCAGTATTTT
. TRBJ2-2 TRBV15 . CATSRDRVGELFF TGTGCCACCAGCAGAGACAGGGTAGGGGAGCTGTTTTTT
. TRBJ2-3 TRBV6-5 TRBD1 CASSTPGQGTDTQYF TGTGCCAGCAGTACTCCGGGACAGGGGACAGATACGCAGTATTTT
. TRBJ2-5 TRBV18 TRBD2 CASSPRAGDFQETQYF TGTGCCAGCTCACCAAGGGCGGGGGACTTTCAAGAGACCCAGTACTTC
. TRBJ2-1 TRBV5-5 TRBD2 CASSWRGEGEQFF TGTGCCAGCAGCTGGCGGGGGGAAGGTGAGCAGTTCTTC
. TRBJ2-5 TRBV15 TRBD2 CATSRDRGGETQYF TGTGCCACCAGCAGAGATCGCGGGGGGGAGACCCAGTACTTC
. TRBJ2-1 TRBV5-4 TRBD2 CASSRGLAGANEQFF TGTGCCAGCAGCCGTGGACTAGCGGGGGCCAATGAGCAGTTCTTC
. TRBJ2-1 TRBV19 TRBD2 CASSIGAGGQSDEQFF TGTGCCAGTAGTATAGGAGCGGGAGGGCAGTCAGATGAGCAGTTCTTC
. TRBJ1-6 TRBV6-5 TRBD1 CATSSTGLNSPLHF TGTGCCACCTCGTCGACAGGGTTAAATTCACCCCTCCACTTT